These 27 T cell receptor beta chains came from one sample sequenced in a study of shared clonotypes between healthy human individuals. Data came from immunoSEQ multiplex PCR; TCRdb stores just in-frame clones and leaves some out. This sample carries about 2.1 million clones, 85% to 95% of them seen once, and the ten largest clones take over 1.5%. As defined, naive CD8 cells were CD45RO-negative and positively selected for CCR7, with terminally differentiated effector memory CD45RA+ cells excluded. The sequenced sample consisted of naive CD8+ T cells from PBMCs. Receptors were obtained from a man between 18 and 35 years old in good health. Some clones in this sample may be carry-over from other donors' samples.

A single count supports this clone. The chain employs TRBV7-9 and TRBJ2-2; D is unclear. The CDR3 totals 13 residues. CDR1 is SEHNR, CDR2 FQNEAQ, per germline (reference sequence). The germline V and J ends were trimmed by 8 bases and 6 bases, with 13 bases remaining between them. CDR3 nucleotide sequence: TGTGCCAGCGATCGTACTGGCGCCGGGGAGCTGTTTTTT. Translated, it gives CASDRTGAGELFF.

This chain joins TRBV11-3 and TRBJ2-1; possibly TRBD1 or TRBD2 for D (5 bases each). Trimming shortened V by 2 bases and J by 4 bases, and 21 bases separated the two germline ends. CDR1 and CDR2 from the germline V gene are SGHNT and YENEEA. This CDR3 comprises 18 residues. The CDR3 region is CASSLRGPDWENYNEQFF. CDR3 nucleotide sequence: TGTGCCAGCAGCTTAAGGGGCCCGGACTGGGAGAATTACAATGAGCAGTTCTTC.

The genes are TRBV4-3 and TRBJ2-1; 10 bases line up with TRBD2. The CDR3 is made up of 16 amino acids. Germline CDR1 reads LGHNA; CDR2 reads YSLEER. V lost 1 base, J lost 3 bases, and 3 bases stayed unmatched. CDR3 DNA: TGCGCCAGCAGCCAAGCAGCGGGAGGGCACTACAATGAGCAGTTCTTC. Translated: CASSQAAGGHYNEQFF.

This chain links TRBV27 with TRBJ1-5, with D perhaps TRBD1 (5 bases). Deletions cut 5 bases from V and 5 bases from J, with 13 bases between. This CDR3 has 14 amino acids. CDR1 is MNHEY and CDR2 is SMNVEV in the germline V gene (reference sequence). CDR3 DNA sequence: TGTGCCAGCAGTGAGGGGACGTTAGATCAGCCCCAGCATTTT. Translated, it gives CASSEGTLDQPQHF.

The chain joins TRBV5-1 to TRBJ2-3; D is tentatively TRBD1 or TRBD2 (6 bases each). Germline V lookup: CDR1 SGHRS, CDR2 YFSETQ. There are 18 residues in the CDR3. Trimming removed 0 bases from V and 2 bases from J, with 19 bases in between. The CDR3 reads CASSLGTEGRGVTDTQYF. CDR3 DNA: TGCGCCAGCAGCTTGGGGACAGAAGGACGCGGGGTCACAGATACGCAGTATTTT.

The chain has TRBV28 and TRBJ2-7; 9 nucleotides align to TRBD2. The germline V gene encodes CDR1 MDHEN and CDR2 SYDVKM. The CDR3 is 14 amino acids. V dropped 6 bases and J dropped 2; count of bases not matched to a gene: 5. This chain's CDR3 is CASRTSGDTYEQYF. The CDR3 DNA reads as TGTGCCAGCAGGACTAGCGGCGATACCTACGAGCAGTACTTC.

The V call is TRBV28, the J call TRBJ2-2; D gene unclear. Germline lookup yields CDR1 MDHEN and CDR2 SYDVKM. This CDR3 comprises 15 residues. The V end lost 2 bases, the J end lost 7 bases, and 14 bases lay between the germline ends. The CDR3 is CASSLASGFSGELFF. In DNA, the CDR3 is TGTGCCAGCAGTTTAGCATCCGGGTTTAGCGGGGAGCTGTTTTTT.

The chain joins TRBV4-2 to TRBJ2-4, with 7 nucleotides matching TRBD2. This CDR3 contains 16 residues. Trimming took 0 bases from V and 7 from J; bases not matched to a gene: 9. Germline lookup yields CDR1 LGHNA and CDR2 YNFKEQ. The CDR3 spells CASSQDPREGSNIQYF. The CDR3 DNA is TGTGCCAGCAGCCAAGATCCCAGGGAGGGGAGTAACATTCAGTACTTC.

V usage is TRBV27 and J usage is TRBJ2-7; 9 positions match TRBD1. The CDR3 is 14 amino acids. J lost 7 bases, V lost 1 base, and 5 bases had no gene match. Germline-derived CDR1 and CDR2 are MNHEY and SMNVEV (reference sequence). The CDR3 DNA reads as TGTGCCAGCAGTTTATGGGGGGGACAGGGTGAGCAGTACTTC. Amino acids: CASSLWGGQGEQYF.

The chain is built from TRBV5-1 and TRBJ1-2; the D is unclear. CDR1 is SGHRS and CDR2 is YFSETQ in the germline V gene. V shed 4 bases and J shed 0 bases, with 10 bases lying between them. The CDR3 contains 14 residues. The CDR3 DNA reads TGCGCCAGCAGCCTCCGGGATTCTAACTATGGCTACACCTTC. As protein: CASSLRDSNYGYTF.

This clone was counted between two and nine times. Different DNA sequences within this sample yield the same CDR3. This chain joins TRBV16 and TRBJ1-1, with a weak D call TRBD1 (6 bases). The length of the CDR3 is 13 residues. Trimming cost V 0 bases and J 5 bases, with 7 bases left between them. Germline-derived CDR1 and CDR2 are KGHSY and FQNENV. CDR3 residues: CASSQSGGTEAFF. CDR3 in DNA: TGTGCCAGCAGCCAATCAGGGGGGACTGAAGCTTTCTTT. The variable domain in full, completed from reference TRBV16 and TRBJ1-1, reads GEEVAQTPKHLVRGEGQKAKLYCAPIKGHSYVFWYQQVLKNEFKFLISFQNENVFDETGMPKERFSAKCLPNSPCSLEIQATKLEDSAVYFCASSQSGGTEAFFGQGTRLTVV.

The sample holds one count of this clone. Other DNA sequences in this specimen translate into the identical CDR3. The CDR3: CASSPVGISYEQYF. CDR3 nucleotide sequence: TGTGCCAGCAGTCCAGTGGGGATCTCCTACGAGCAGTACTTC. The chain is built from TRBV27 and TRBJ2-7; D is unclear. The CDR3 contains 14 residues. The ends were cut back, 5 bases at V and 0 bases at J, with 11 bases in the middle. Per germline, CDR1 MNHEY and CDR2 SMNVEV (reference sequence).

V gene TRBV6-1 combines with J gene TRBJ2-7, with 9 bases fitting TRBD1. The CDR3 sequence is 13 residues long. CDR1 is MNHNS, CDR2 SASEGT, per germline. Trimming removed 10 bases from V and 6 bases from J; junction bases left unmatched: 10. CDR3 loop: CAIRGDRVAEQYF. The CDR3 bases are TGTGCCATACGAGGGGACAGGGTCGCCGAGCAGTACTTC.

The chain has TRBV9 and TRBJ2-1, with D unclear. The CDR3 is made up of 14 amino acids. V was pared by 2 bases and J by 1 base, with 7 bases between. CDR1 and CDR2 from the germline V gene are SGDLS and YYNGEE. CDR3 nucleotide sequence: TGTGCCAGCAGCGTCGCCGCGTCCTACAATGAGCAGTTCTTC. Translation gives CASSVAASYNEQFF.

V usage is TRBV7-8 and J usage is TRBJ2-5; D ambiguous. Trimming pared 6 bases from V and 1 base from J, leaving 15 bases between. CDR1 and CDR2 from the germline V gene are SGHVS and FQNEAQ. The CDR3 length is 15 residues. CDR3 DNA sequence: TGTGCCAGCAGTCATTATACAGAGTCCCAAGAGACCCAGTACTTC. Translating gives CASSHYTESQETQYF.

The chain employs TRBV28 and TRBJ1-4, with TRBD1 as a possible D gene (5 bases). Per germline, CDR1 MDHEN and CDR2 SYDVKM. CDR3 size: 13 residues. The V gene lost 8 bases and the J gene lost 7 bases, with 14 bases spanning the gap. CDR3 residues: CASFTGRGEKLFF. CDR3 sequence (DNA): TGTGCCAGCTTCACAGGCCGCGGTGAAAAACTGTTTTTT.

The V and J genes are TRBV19 and TRBJ2-7; tentatively, D is TRBD2 (5 bases). Trimming cost V 3 bases and J 5 bases, with 17 bases left between them. The CDR3 loop spans 15 amino acids. Germline V lookup: CDR1 LNHDA, CDR2 SQIVND (reference sequence). CDR3 residues: CASSIYPGSWDEQYF. CDR3 nucleotides: TGTGCCAGTAGTATTTATCCGGGATCCTGGGACGAGCAGTACTTC.

A note on this clone: One end of the junction fails to match germline, which may point to a read error. The chain uses TRBV6-5 and TRBJ2-1, with D unresolved. This CDR3 region has 10 residues. Germline values: CDR1 MNHEY, CDR2 SVGAGI. Here the CDR3 reads CASGEWPQIF. CDR3 DNA sequence: TGTGCCAGCGGGGAATGGCCCCAGATCTTC.

The V call is TRBV6-1, the J call TRBJ2-3; TRBD2 matches 7 bases. CDR1 and CDR2 (germline): MNHNS, SASEGT. The V and J ends lost 6 bases and 2 bases, in that order; junction bases with no gene match: 8. This CDR3 has 15 amino acids. The CDR3 DNA follows: TGTGCCAGCAGCCAGCGGGACTACCCCACAGATACGCAGTATTTT. This encodes CASSQRDYPTDTQYF.

This chain connects TRBV9 to TRBJ1-2, with 8 positions matching TRBD1. The CDR3 runs to 15 residues. Germline CDR1 SGDLS, CDR2 YYNGEE. Unmatched junction bases numbered 13, after V lost 2 bases and J lost 10 bases. The CDR3 is CASSVSGQGRTDYTF. Written as DNA, the CDR3 is TGTGCCAGCAGCGTTTCCGGACAGGGTAGAACGGACTACACCTTC.

This clone was seen a single time. The rearrangement uses TRBV5-4 and TRBJ2-1; unclear D gene. V was pared by 4 bases and J by 6 bases, with 17 bases between. CDR3 length: 15 amino acids. Germline V CDR1 and CDR2: SGHNT, YYREEE (reference sequence). The CDR3 DNA sequence: TGTGCCAGCAGCGCCAAGGTAGCCGAAATCAATGAGCAGTTCTTC. Translating it yields CASSAKVAEINEQFF.

As regards this clone: The germline gene is not matched at one end of the junction; a read error may be the cause. The chain joins TRBV29-1 to TRBJ1-2; D uncertain. The CDR3 length is 9 residues. Germline V gene lookup returns CDR1 SQVTM and CDR2 ANQGSEA. This CDR3 is CSAAPGYTF. CDR3 bases: TGTTCCGCGGCCCCAGGCTACACCTTC.

The chain joins TRBV30 to TRBJ2-7, with D possibly matching TRBD1 (6 bases). CDR1 is GTSNPN, CDR2 SVGIG, per germline (reference sequence). The CDR3 spans 13 residues. V was pared by 5 bases and J by 3 bases, with 14 bases between. CDR3 amino acids: CAWETGGGYEQYF. CDR3 nucleotide sequence: TGTGCCTGGGAGACAGGTGGGGGCTACGAGCAGTACTTC.

This chain uses TRBV7-2 with TRBJ1-5, with 11 bases fitting TRBD1. The CDR3 runs 15 residues. The V and J ends lost 5 bases and 9 bases, in that order; junction bases with no gene match: 9. Germline V gene data show CDR1 as SGHTA and CDR2 as FQGNSA. In DNA form, the CDR3 reads TGTGCCAGCAGCCCCGGGACAGGGGGATTGTGGCCCCAGCATTTT. Translation gives CASSPGTGGLWPQHF.

This rearrangement joins TRBV27 to TRBJ2-7; 12 bases are shared with TRBD2. V gave up 8 bases and J gave up 5 bases; unmatched junction bases: 7. This CDR3 contains 14 residues. The germline CDR1 and CDR2 sequences are MNHEY and SMNVEV (reference sequence). CDR3: CASGLAGGPHEQYF. The CDR3 DNA is TGTGCCAGCGGGCTAGCGGGAGGGCCCCACGAGCAGTACTTC.

The V and J genes are TRBV2 and TRBJ1-2; D gene uncertain. CDR1 is SNHLY and CDR2 is FYNNEI in the germline V gene. The V gene lost 1 base and the J gene lost 4 bases, with 10 bases spanning the gap. This CDR3 spans 14 amino acids. The CDR3 DNA reads TGTGCCAGCAGTGAAGTGGCGGCTACCTATGGCTACACCTTC. Translating gives CASSEVAATYGYTF.

V gene TRBV5-1 combines with J gene TRBJ2-7; TRBD1 matches at 7 bases. In germline, CDR1 is SGHRS, CDR2 YFSETQ. V trimming: 3 bases; J trimming: 2 bases; junction bases outside the gene matches: 5. CDR3 length equals 14 residues. The CDR3 DNA reads TGCGCCAGCAGCTCCCCAGGGGGTGCCTACGAGCAGTACTTC. Translation gives CASSSPGGAYEQYF.